The rows below give T cell receptor beta chains drawn from one sample of a study of OX40 agonist ivuxolimab in advanced cancers. Data came from immunoSEQ multiplex PCR; TCRdb stores just in-frame clones and leaves some out. This sample has more than 50,000 clones, with about 79% found just once. The material was CD4+ or CD8+ T cells sorted from blood, obtained in a trial of the OX40 agonist ivuxolimab. These receptors originate from an adult with an advanced solid tumor such as melanoma, head and neck, liver or kidney cancer. Each CDR3 is given with its conserved first and last residue. Rows give clone size only sometimes, using once, few, many, or a class for an expanded clone.

abundance,v_gene,j_gene,CDR3aa
-,TRBV5-6,TRBJ2-1,CASSFSGGINEQFF
-,TRBV5-6,TRBJ1-5,CASSLFTHSNQPQHF
-,TRBV6-1,TRBJ2-5,CASSDLGAPRGETQYF
-,TRBV19,TRBJ2-7,CASMGTVSYEQYF
-,TRBV7-8,TRBJ2-7,CASSLMQRSSRGAEQYF
medium-sized,TRBV7-7,TRBJ2-3,CASSLAGQADTQYF
-,TRBV21-1,TRBJ1-2,CASTTCPGRYGYTF
-,TRBV2,TRBJ2-3,CASSEKVQVSNTQYF
-,TRBV2,TRBJ1-1,CASSESRATYTEAFF
-,TRBV5-8,TRBJ2-5,CASTYGRNQETQYF
-,TRBV2,TRBJ2-3,CASNSGRTDTQYF
-,TRBV7-9,TRBJ2-6,CASSPTGASGANVLTF
-,TRBV19,TRBJ2-1,CASSTDRGSYNEQFF
-,TRBV7-7,TRBJ2-2,CASSLRAGGSAFNTGELFF
-,TRBV2,TRBJ1-2,CASSRERTDNYGYTF
few,TRBV29-1,TRBJ2-3,CSVPTGGGDTQYF
-,TRBV11-3,TRBJ1-2,CASSGTANYGYTF
-,TRBV19,TRBJ1-5,CASSTAGKSNQPQHF
-,TRBV6-1,TRBJ2-2,CASSRDRTGELFF
few,TRBV6-1,TRBJ2-7,CASRVGQGAYEQYF
-,TRBV18,TRBJ2-1,CASSEQGFGEQFF
-,TRBV6-6,TRBJ2-2,CASSVTGMNTGELFF
few,TRBV4-2,TRBJ2-7,CASSPETGTASYEQYF
-,TRBV30,TRBJ2-7,CATGTPSYEQYF
many,TRBV18,TRBJ2-7,CASSPREGSGTSQYF
-,TRBV15,TRBJ2-3,CATSSIGMVEYRTGTDTQYF
-,TRBV5-8,TRBJ1-1,CASSLDGRGLEAFF
-,TRBV2,TRBJ2-7,CASTRTGQGEGEQYF
-,TRBV27,TRBJ2-7,CASSLLTGTSAYEQYF
-,TRBV4-3,TRBJ2-3,CASSQEARGTDTQYF
-,TRBV7-8,TRBJ2-5,CASSLEFPETQYF
-,TRBV27,TRBJ1-2,CASSPIEGRIYGYTF
-,TRBV18,TRBJ1-2,CASSPDRKGYGYTF
-,TRBV2,TRBJ2-1,CASTLQPSGTYNEQFF
-,TRBV7-2,TRBJ2-2,CASSSRDHYTGELFF
-,TRBV2,TRBJ1-2,CASSLGQGQDYGYTF
-,TRBV28,TRBJ1-2,CASTLTGTGSGYTF
-,TRBV7-2,TRBJ1-1,CASSLRTGTTEAFF
-,TRBV19,TRBJ1-1,CASSIDSYYTEAFF
few,TRBV5-1,TRBJ1-1,CASSTHGRNTEAFF
-,TRBV5-4,TRBJ2-2,CASSYTQGSATTGELFF
-,TRBV4-1,TRBJ1-3,CASSPEVNPGNTIYF